This entry lists 20 T cell receptor beta chains sequenced from one sample in a study of blood T cell repertoires in COVID-19. TCRdb's copy holds only in-frame clones and misses some; the assay was immunoSEQ multiplex PCR. Of around 74,000 clones listed, approximately 90% are singletons. Material: peripheral blood. Every receptor here comes from a man between 45 and 60 years old with active COVID-19.

This clone was seen once. V and J are TRBV6-2 or TRBV6-3 and TRBJ2-1; 11 nucleotides match TRBD2. CDR3 length: 16 amino acids. V was clipped by 5 bases and J by 9 bases; unmatched bases: 12. The V gene's germline CDR1 is MNHEY and CDR2 SVGEGT. CDR3 residues: CASSALAGEGAGEQFF. As DNA, the CDR3 is TGTGCCAGCAGTGCACTAGCGGGGGAGGGGGCAGGTGAGCAGTTCTTC.

This sequence joins TRBV4-3 and TRBJ2-2, with D tentatively TRBD1 (5 bases). V lost 3 bases and J lost 4, with 15 bases in between. The germline gives CDR1 LGHNA, CDR2 YSLEER. The CDR3 runs to 16 residues. The CDR3 nucleotides read TGCGCCAGCAGCCAGGCGACAGCCGCGACCACCGGGGAGCTGTTTTTT. Amino acids: CASSQATAATTGELFF.

CDR3 amino acids: CASSPPGQGLATNEKLFF. DNA of the CDR3: TGTGCCAGCAGCCCACCCGGACAGGGCCTTGCAACTAATGAAAAACTGTTTTTT. The rearrangement joins TRBV28 to TRBJ1-4, with TRBD1 matching over 8 bases. This CDR3 has 18 residues. Germline V gene data show CDR1 as MDHEN and CDR2 as SYDVKM. V shed 6 bases and J 0 bases; nucleotides not matched to a gene: 12. The variable domain in full, completed from reference TRBV28 and TRBJ1-4, reads DVKVTQSSRYLVKRTGEKVFLECVQDMDHENMFWYRQDPGLGLRLIYFSYDVKMKEKGDIPEGYSVSREKKERFSLILESASTNQTSMYLCASSPPGQGLATNEKLFFGSGTQLSVL.

The genes are TRBV6-4 and TRBJ2-1; weak D call: TRBD1 (6 bases). Trimming took 5 bases from V and 8 from J, leaving 13 bases between them. Germline CDR1 is MRHNA and CDR2 is SNTAGT. The CDR3 runs to 13 residues. This chain's CDR3 is CASSREQGYEQFF. The CDR3 nucleotides read TGTGCCAGCAGTAGGGAACAGGGTTATGAGCAGTTCTTC.

This clone was seen just once. The chain has TRBV27 and TRBJ1-5, with D hard to call. The CDR3 totals 11 residues. Trimming pared 8 bases from V and 9 bases from J, leaving 11 bases between. Germline V lookup: CDR1 MNHEY, CDR2 SMNVEV (reference sequence). CDR3 protein: CASGPEGPQHF. CDR3 sequence (DNA): TGTGCCAGCGGCCCGGAGGGGCCCCAGCATTTT.

This chain joins TRBV5-6 and TRBJ2-7; 8 bases are a match to TRBD2. The CDR3 is made up of 15 amino acids. Trimming removed 4 bases from V and 3 bases from J; junction bases left unmatched: 9. The germline V gene encodes CDR1 SGHDT and CDR2 YYEEEE. As DNA, the CDR3 is TGTGCCAGCAGCCCGCAAGCGGGAGTCGGCTACGAGCAGTACTTC. Amino acids: CASSPQAGVGYEQYF.

V is TRBV5-1 and J is TRBJ2-3; no clear D. Germline loops: CDR1 SGHRS, CDR2 YFSETQ. The CDR3 loop spans 14 amino acids. V shed 0 bases and J shed 2 bases, with 7 bases lying between them. The CDR3, as DNA: TGCGCCAGCAGCTTGGGCCAGTCCACAGATACGCAGTATTTT. As protein: CASSLGQSTDTQYF. The variable domain in full, completed from reference TRBV5-1 and TRBJ2-3, reads KAGVTQTPRYLIKTRGQQVTLSCSPISGHRSVSWYQQTPGQGLQFLFEYFSETQRNKGNFPGRFSGRQFSNSRSEMNVSTLELGDSALYLCASSLGQSTDTQYFGPGTRLTVL.

V is TRBV28 and J is TRBJ2-3; 8 positions match TRBD1. V dropped 5 bases and J dropped 5; count of bases not matched to a gene: 9. Germline CDR1 is MDHEN and CDR2 is SYDVKM. The CDR3 contains 15 residues. Here the CDR3 reads CASSNPGQGGDTQYF. The CDR3 bases are TGTGCCAGCAGTAATCCCGGACAGGGCGGAGATACGCAGTATTTT.

V usage is TRBV2 and J usage is TRBJ2-1, with TRBD2 matching over 10 bases. Germline V gene data show CDR1 as SNHLY and CDR2 as FYNNEI. The length of the CDR3 is 13 residues. V lost 10 bases, J lost 1 base, and 1 base stayed unmatched. The CDR3 nucleotides read TGTGCCATTAGCGGGGGGTCCTACAATGAGCAGTTCTTC. Translation gives CAISGGSYNEQFF.

The chain uses TRBV14 and TRBJ2-7, with TRBD1 identical over 9 bases. Germline lookup yields CDR1 SGHDN and CDR2 FVKESK. CDR3 length: 15 residues. With 5 bases clipped from V and 4 bases from J, the junction kept 9 bases outside the gene matches. The CDR3 spells CASSTPGQGKYEQYF. The CDR3 DNA reads TGTGCCAGCAGCACTCCGGGACAGGGAAAATACGAGCAGTACTTC.

The chain couples TRBV9 to TRBJ1-1; D gene uncertain. The V and J ends lost 6 bases and 11 bases respectively, with 14 bases between them. There are 11 residues in the CDR3. The V gene's germline CDR1 is SGDLS and CDR2 YYNGEE. CDR3 region: CASTHEGKAFF. The CDR3 DNA is TGTGCCAGCACCCACGAGGGCAAGGCTTTCTTT. Filled out from reference TRBV9 and TRBJ1-1, the complete variable domain reads DSGVTQTPKHLITATGQRVTLRCSPRSGDLSVYWYQQSLDQGLQFLIQYYNGEERAKGNILERFSAQQFPDLHSELNLSSLELGDSALYFCASTHEGKAFFGQGTRLTVV.

As concerns this clone: Additional DNA sequences in this sample encode the identical CDR3. The CDR3 protein is CASSAGKFGGEQFF. The CDR3 DNA is TGTGCCAGCAGTGCCGGTAAATTTGGAGGTGAGCAGTTCTTC. The chain links TRBV2 to TRBJ2-1; the D gene is possibly TRBD2 (5 bases). The CDR3 length is 14 residues. V was trimmed by 4 bases and J by 9 bases, leaving 16 bases between them. The germline V gene has CDR1 SNHLY and CDR2 FYNNEI.

J is TRBJ2-2 and V is TRBV7-9, with TRBD2 as a possible D gene (6 bases). In germline, CDR1 is SEHNR, CDR2 FQNEAQ (reference sequence). This CDR3 comprises 16 residues. V was clipped by 5 bases and J by 5 bases, with 18 bases between them. The CDR3, as DNA: TGTGCCAGCAGCCATACCGCCTCAGGACTAACCGGGGAGCTGTTTTTT. It specifies CASSHTASGLTGELFF.

The chain joins TRBV11-2 to TRBJ2-2; TRBD1 matches at 7 bases. The V gene's germline CDR1 is SGHAT and CDR2 FQNNGV. J was trimmed by 3 bases and V by 0 bases; bases with no gene match: 10. CDR3 length: 18 amino acids. CDR3 sequence (DNA): TGTGCCAGCAGCTTAGAGTATCCGACAGGGTGGGACACCGGGGAGCTGTTTTTT. Protein: CASSLEYPTGWDTGELFF.

This clone was counted a single time. The genes are TRBV29-1 and TRBJ2-5; 7 nucleotides align to TRBD2. This CDR3 has 14 residues. V shed 4 bases and J 2 bases; nucleotides not matched to a gene: 7. The germline gives CDR1 SQVTM, CDR2 ANQGSEA. This CDR3 reads CSVVSRDYQETQYF. Written as DNA, the CDR3 is TGCAGCGTTGTTAGCCGGGACTATCAAGAGACCCAGTACTTC.

Here the CDR3 DNA reads TGTGCCAGCAGCCCCAACAGGGACTCTGGAAACACCATATATTTT. Encoded protein: CASSPNRDSGNTIYF. The chain is built from TRBV7-9 and TRBJ1-3; D perhaps matches TRBD1 (6 bases). Trimming took 5 bases from V and 0 from J, leaving 11 bases between them. Germline V gives CDR1 SEHNR, CDR2 FQNEAQ (reference sequence). The CDR3 sequence is 15 residues long. The full variable domain, completed using reference TRBV7-9 and TRBJ1-3, is DTGVSQNPRHKITKRGQNVTFRCDPISEHNRLYWYRQTLGQGPEFLTYFQNEAQLEKSRLLSDRFSAERPKGSFSTLEIQRTEQGDSAMYLCASSPNRDSGNTIYFGEGSWLTVV.

The chain combines TRBV2 with TRBJ2-7; possible D gene TRBD2, 6 bases. Trimming removed 11 bases from V and 0 bases from J, with 11 bases in between. CDR3 length: 12 amino acids. Per germline, CDR1 SNHLY and CDR2 FYNNEI. CDR3 amino acids: CALGTFSYEQYF. In DNA, the CDR3 is TGTGCCTTGGGGACTTTCTCCTACGAGCAGTACTTC.

For the CDR3, the DNA is TGTGCCAGCAGCCAAGGACAGCTAGAAAATGAAAAACTGTTTTTT. It codes for CASSQGQLENEKLFF. The chain has TRBV3-1 (or the pseudogene TRBV3-2) and TRBJ1-4; maybe TRBD1 (5 bases). V dropped 1 base and J dropped 5 bases, with 11 bases sitting between them. Germline assignment: CDR1 LGHDT and CDR2 YNNKEL (reference sequence). This CDR3 is built from 15 residues.

This clone was counted a single time. The rearrangement joins TRBV19 to TRBJ1-6; D gene ambiguous. Trimming took off 0 bases at V and 0 bases at J, with 9 bases between the two ends. The CDR3 runs to 17 residues. Germline V gene lookup returns CDR1 LNHDA and CDR2 SQIVND (reference sequence). CDR3 nucleotide sequence: TGTGCCAGTAGTATAGATCACGGTACCTCCTATAATTCACCCCTCCACTTT. It codes for CASSIDHGTSYNSPLHF.

The chain uses TRBV9 and TRBJ2-5; D not certain. CDR1 is SGDLS, CDR2 YYNGEE, per germline. The CDR3 is 15 amino acids. V dropped 3 bases and J dropped 4 bases, with 16 bases sitting between them. CDR3 DNA: TGTGCCAGCAGCGCCCTAGAAAGATCCTCAGAGACCCAGTACTTC. It translates to CASSALERSSETQYF.